This is a list of T cell receptor beta chains from one sample in a study of cytomegalovirus exposure and HLA in healthy donors. Here immunoSEQ multiplex PCR was the method, and the copy in TCRdb shows in-frame clones only, minus some. The sample holds fewer than 120,000 clones; roughly four fifths are singletons and the top ten take 1.3%. Specimen: PBMCs. These TCRs come from a young woman in good health and CMV-seronegative. CDR3s include the opening cysteine and the closing phenylalanine or tryptophan. Fields, in order: J gene, CDR3 length, V gene, clone size, D gene, CDR3 DNA, CDR3 protein. The D gene is left open where the match is weak. A row's size may be missing; if present it is once, few, many or a size class.

TRBJ1-4 | 15 | TRBV14 | - | - | TGTGCCAGCAGCTCAGGACTTTGGACTAATGAAAAACTGTTTTTT | CASSSGLWTNEKLFF
TRBJ1-1 | 14 | TRBV10-3 | once | - | TGTGCCATCAGCACCCAGGGCATCGGCACTGAAGCTTTCTTT | CAISTQGIGTEAFF
TRBJ2-5 | 18 | TRBV14 | - | - | TGTGCCAGCAGCCAAGCATCAGGGCGCCCGTCCAATCGAGAGACCCAGTACTTC | CASSQASGRPSNRETQYF
TRBJ1-6 | 14 | TRBV7-2 | - | TRBD1 | TGTGCCAGCACCAGGACAGGGAGGAATTCACCCCTCCACTTT | CASTRTGRNSPLHF
TRBJ2-7 | 13 | TRBV7-3 | once | TRBD1 | TGTGCCAGCAGCTTAAATTCAGGGGGCGAGCAGTACTTC | CASSLNSGGEQYF
TRBJ2-1 | 16 | TRBV4-1 | few | TRBD1 | TGCGCCAGCAGCCAAGTCCCGGACAGGGGACTTCTGAGTTTGTTCTTC | CASSQVPDRGLLSLFF
TRBJ1-1 | 12 | TRBV5-4 | - | - | TGTGCCAGCAGCATGGGGGAGGGTGCAGCTTTCTTT | CASSMGEGAAFF
TRBJ1-5 | 13 | TRBV15 | - | TRBD1 | TGTGCCACCAGCGACAGGGACAATCAGCCCCAGCATTTT | CATSDRDNQPQHF
TRBJ2-7 | 14 | TRBV7-8 | - | TRBD2 | TGTGCCAGCAGCTTAAGACTAGCGGGGAGCGAGCAGTACTTC | CASSLRLAGSEQYF
TRBJ1-5 | 13 | TRBV5-1 | - | - | TGCGCCAGCAGCTTGGCAGGGAACCAGCCCCAGCATTTT | CASSLAGNQPQHF
TRBJ1-1 | 14 | TRBV6-1 | - | TRBD1 | TGTGCCAGCAGTAGAAACAGGGGAGACACTGAAGCTTTCTTT | CASSRNRGDTEAFF
TRBJ1-5 | 16 | TRBV21-1 | few | - | TGTGCCAGCAGCAAATGTGGGGTTGGCGGGAGAGGGGCCCAGCATTTT | CASSKCGVGGRGAQHF
TRBJ2-3 | 14 | TRBV10-3 | few | TRBD1 | TGTGCCAGCTCTGGGACAGCAAACACAGATACGCAGTATTTT | CASSGTANTDTQYF
TRBJ1-2 | 12 | TRBV6-6 | - | - | TGTGCCACCTCAGGGTTAGGCTATGGCTACACCTTC | CATSGLGYGYTF